This TCR beta chain was found in a study of T cells after yellow fever vaccination. This clonotype was recorded many times. Trimming stripped 1 base from V and 3 bases from J, with 10 bases between. The germline CDR1 and CDR2 sequences are SGHAT and FQNNGV. This CDR3 is 14 amino acids long. One entry per CDR3 protein results from TCRdb running MiXCR on the 5' RACE reads. The sample holds roughly 68,000 distinct CDR3 sequences, approximately 7% seen once. The receptor was derived from a man aged 18 to 35 who received the YFV17D yellow fever vaccine. The V gene is TRBV11-2, the J gene TRBJ2-7; the D gene is possibly TRBD1 (5 bases). The input for sequencing was CD8+ T cells sorted from PBMCs, taken roughly 45 days after the first yellow fever vaccination. The CDR3 loop reads CASSLGTTDYEQYV. CDR3 DNA: TGTGCCAGCAGCTTAGGGACGACAGACTACGAGCAGTACGTC.